What follows are 30 T cell receptor beta chains derived from one specimen sequenced in a study of Ad26.COV2.S vaccination and SARS-CoV-2 variants. Sequenced by immunoSEQ multiplex PCR; TCRdb stores in-frame clones only, minus some. The table includes around 450,000 clones, about 88% detected once. The treatment is: 19 received Ad26.COV2.S at low or high dose, single or two shots; 5 received placebo; per-sample allocation not given. At day 63 after the first vaccine or placebo injection, samples were drawn. The specimen was peripheral blood, collected in a trial of Ad26.COV2.S vaccine versus placebo. All receptors come from a person between 18 and 65 years old who received the Ad26.COV2.S COVID-19 vaccine or a placebo.

The chain uses TRBV4-3 and TRBJ1-1; D is unclear. This CDR3 is 16 amino acids long. V was pared by 4 bases and J by 1 base, with 16 bases between. Germline V gene data show CDR1 as LGHNA and CDR2 as YSLEER. The CDR3 DNA is TGCGCCAGCAGCCCTGTGTTGTCGGACGGGAACACTGAAGCTTTCTTT. Encoded protein: CASSPVLSDGNTEAFF.

This chain joins TRBV29-1 and TRBJ1-1; the D is unclear. The CDR3 is 13 amino acids. Looked up from germline, CDR1 is SQVTM and CDR2 is ANQGSEA. With 7 bases removed from V and 3 bases from J, the gap between germline ends came to 15 bases. Here the CDR3 DNA reads TGCAGCGCCAGAAAATCGGGATACACTGAAGCTTTCTTT. Protein: CSARKSGYTEAFF.

This chain joins TRBV5-6 and TRBJ1-1; 9 nucleotides match TRBD1. The CDR3 extends over 15 amino acids. With 4 bases clipped from V and 3 bases from J, the junction kept 7 bases outside the gene matches. The germline gives CDR1 SGHDT, CDR2 YYEEEE. CDR3 loop: CASSRTGVSYTEAFF. The DNA for the CDR3 is TGTGCCAGCAGCCGGACAGGGGTGTCTTACACTGAAGCTTTCTTT. Drawing the rest from reference TRBV5-6 and TRBJ1-1, the complete variable domain is DAGVTQSPTHLIKTRGQQVTLRCSPKSGHDTVSWYQQALGQGPQFIFQYYEEEERQRGNFPDRFSGHQFPNYSSELNVNALLLGDSALYLCASSRTGVSYTEAFFGQGTRLTVV.

This clone was picked up one time. The chain links TRBV12-3 or TRBV12-4 to TRBJ1-1, with unresolved D. This CDR3 spans 13 amino acids. Trimming took 3 bases from V and 1 from J, leaving 6 bases between them. CDR3 DNA: TGTGCCAGCAGTTTTGAGTGGAACACTGAAGCTTTCTTT. Amino acids: CASSFEWNTEAFF.

V usage is TRBV4-2 and J usage is TRBJ2-4; TRBD1 is a possible D gene (5 bases). The CDR3 length is 17 residues. Germline V gene data show CDR1 as LGHNA and CDR2 as YNFKEQ. V was cut by 0 bases and J by 6 bases, with 18 bases left in between. The CDR3 loop reads CASSQDGRAVQGNIQYF. The CDR3 DNA follows: TGTGCCAGCAGCCAAGATGGGCGAGCAGTTCAGGGAAACATTCAGTACTTC.

The rearrangement uses TRBV6-5 and TRBJ2-5; no clear D. The V end lost 6 bases, the J end lost 3 bases, and 17 bases lay between the germline ends. The CDR3 sequence is 15 residues long. Germline V gene data show CDR1 as MNHEY and CDR2 as SVGAGI. This CDR3 is CASRQTWGIEETQYF. The CDR3 coding sequence is TGTGCCAGCAGACAAACATGGGGAATAGAAGAGACCCAGTACTTC.

This clone showed up just once. This chain joins TRBV11-2 and TRBJ2-5; TRBD2 matches at 11 bases. The germline CDR1 and CDR2 sequences are SGHAT and FQNNGV. The CDR3 sequence is 17 residues long. The junction had 10 bases not matched to a gene; V was cut back by 5 bases and J by 2 bases. The CDR3 DNA reads as TGTGCCAGCAGCCTTTGGGGTCTAGCGGGAGGACAAGAGACCCAGTACTTC. Translated: CASSLWGLAGGQETQYF.

The genes are TRBV9 and TRBJ1-4; 10 bases align to TRBD1. The V and J ends lost 5 bases and 5 bases, in that order; junction bases with no gene match: 3. Germline V gene data show CDR1 as SGDLS and CDR2 as YYNGEE. The CDR3 consists of 14 residues. The CDR3 sequence: CASSRQGANEKLFF. The CDR3 DNA reads as TGTGCCAGCAGTAGACAGGGGGCCAATGAAAAACTGTTTTTT.

The rearrangement links TRBV5-1 to TRBJ1-6; D perhaps matches TRBD1 (5 bases). V was shortened by 2 bases and J by 3 bases, with 12 bases between the two germline ends. The CDR3 consists of 16 residues. Per germline, CDR1 SGHRS and CDR2 YFSETQ. The CDR3 sequence is CASSFGTGDYNSPLHF. Written as DNA, the CDR3 is TGCGCCAGCAGCTTCGGCACAGGAGACTATAATTCACCCCTCCACTTT. Complete variable domain (other parts from reference TRBV5-1 and TRBJ1-6): KAGVTQTPRYLIKTRGQQVTLSCSPISGHRSVSWYQQTPGQGLQFLFEYFSETQRNKGNFPGRFSGRQFSNSRSEMNVSTLELGDSALYLCASSFGTGDYNSPLHFGNGTRLTVT.

The V and J genes are TRBV5-1 and TRBJ2-7; a possible D gene is TRBD2 (5 bases). CDR1 and CDR2 (germline): SGHRS, YFSETQ. This CDR3 has 13 residues. Trimming took off 4 bases at V and 5 bases at J, with 13 bases between the two ends. The CDR3 sequence: CASSPGGPNEQYF. In DNA, the CDR3 is TGCGCCAGCAGCCCGGGCGGGCCCAACGAGCAGTACTTC.

Here the CDR3 DNA reads TGTGCCAGCTCAGCGGGGGCAGAGCGCAACTATGGCTACACCTTC. Translated: CASSAGAERNYGYTF. V and J are TRBV18 and TRBJ1-2; weak D call: TRBD1 (6 bases). Germline CDR1 reads KGHSH; CDR2 reads LQKENI. The CDR3 totals 15 residues. V gave up 5 bases and J gave up 2 bases, with 15 bases separating them.

The V call is TRBV7-2, the J call TRBJ1-5; 8 bases align to TRBD1. This CDR3 has 17 residues. V was pared by 4 bases and J by 2 bases, with 10 bases of the junction left unmatched. Germline V gene data show CDR1 as SGHTA and CDR2 as FQGNSA. The CDR3 DNA reads as TGTGCCAGCAGCTCGCCGACGACAGGGGAAGGCAATCAGCCCCAGCATTTT. Residues: CASSSPTTGEGNQPQHF.

The genes are TRBV24-1 and TRBJ2-3, with D possibly being TRBD1 (6 bases). Trimming pared 3 bases from V and 1 base from J, leaving 16 bases between. CDR1 and CDR2 (germline): KGHDR, SFDVKD. The CDR3 has 17 amino acids. This CDR3 reads CATSDLPSRGRTDTQYF. CDR3 bases: TGTGCCACCAGTGATCTACCCAGCAGGGGACGCACAGATACGCAGTATTTT.

This chain links TRBV9 with TRBJ2-1; TRBD1 matches at 8 bases. Looked up from germline, CDR1 is SGDLS and CDR2 is YYNGEE. The CDR3 has 15 residues. V gave up 1 base and J gave up 3 bases; unmatched junction bases: 3. CDR3 sequence: CASSVSGQGYNEQFF. The CDR3 bases are TGTGCCAGCAGCGTAAGTGGACAGGGCTACAATGAGCAGTTCTTC.

The chain is built from TRBV10-2 and TRBJ1-3, with D perhaps TRBD1 (5 bases). This CDR3 comprises 14 residues. Trimming took off 5 bases at V and 0 bases at J, with 8 bases between the two ends. CDR1 and CDR2 (germline): WSHSY, SAAADI. CDR3 nucleotides: TGCGCCAGCAGTCCGACAGACTCTGGAAACACCATATATTTT. Protein product: CASSPTDSGNTIYF.

The chain joins TRBV14 to TRBJ2-1; D is undetermined. Germline lookup yields CDR1 SGHDN and CDR2 FVKESK. The ends were cut back, 2 bases at V and 3 bases at J, with 5 bases in the middle. The CDR3 spans 13 residues. The CDR3, as DNA: TGTGCCAGCAGCCAATGGGGCTACAATGAGCAGTTCTTC. Amino acid sequence: CASSQWGYNEQFF.

This clone was seen more than once but under ten times. The genes are TRBV6-5 and TRBJ2-3; 7 bases agree with TRBD2. The ends lost 5 bases at V and 4 bases at J; junction bases unmatched: 9. The CDR3 is 15 residues long. Germline V CDR1 and CDR2: MNHEY, SVGAGI. The CDR3 loop reads CASSLDPRGADTQYF. The CDR3 coding sequence is TGTGCCAGCAGTCTAGATCCCCGGGGGGCAGATACGCAGTATTTT.

The rearrangement uses TRBV19 and TRBJ2-3; 9 nucleotides match TRBD2. The CDR3 spans 14 residues. Germline V gives CDR1 LNHDA, CDR2 SQIVND (reference sequence). V was pared by 2 bases and J by 6 bases, with 3 bases of the junction left unmatched. The CDR3 loop reads CASSIRLAGDTQYF. For the CDR3, the DNA is TGTGCCAGTAGTATAAGGCTAGCGGGGGATACGCAGTATTTT.

J is TRBJ1-2 and V is TRBV30; the match to TRBD1 covers 7 bases. The ends lost 4 bases at V and 7 bases at J; junction bases unmatched: 6. The CDR3 spans 12 residues. Germline CDR1 GTSNPN, CDR2 SVGIG (reference sequence). CDR3 region: CAWNLRQGGYTF. CDR3 DNA: TGTGCCTGGAACCTCAGACAGGGTGGCTACACCTTC.

CDR3: CASSSAVSGANVLTF. CDR3 coding DNA: TGTGCCAGCAGCTCAGCGGTCTCTGGGGCCAACGTCCTGACTTTC. This chain joins TRBV7-3 and TRBJ2-6, with a weak D call TRBD2 (5 bases). Trimming shortened V by 4 bases and J by 0 bases, and 7 bases separated the two germline ends. CDR3 size: 15 residues. Germline V CDR1 and CDR2: SGHTA, FQGTGA.

This chain uses TRBV5-1 with TRBJ2-1; perhaps TRBD2 as D (6 bases). This CDR3 comprises 16 residues. CDR1 is SGHRS and CDR2 is YFSETQ in the germline V gene. The V end was cut by 2 bases, the J end by 2 bases, with 14 bases between. The CDR3 loop is CASSLIGSLTYNEQFF. CDR3 bases: TGCGCCAGCAGCTTAATCGGGAGCTTAACCTACAATGAGCAGTTCTTC.

This clone has just a few counts. CDR3 in amino acids: CAISEGFSYEQYV. In DNA form, the CDR3 reads TGTGCCATCAGTGAAGGTTTCTCCTACGAGCAGTACGTC. This rearrangement joins TRBV10-3 to TRBJ2-7; D unclear. V gave up 3 bases and J gave up 0 bases, with 6 bases separating them. The CDR3 has 13 residues. Germline loops: CDR1 ENHRY, CDR2 SYGVKD.

The chain links TRBV5-1 to TRBJ1-1; 11 nucleotides match TRBD1. Germline-derived CDR1 and CDR2 are SGHRS and YFSETQ. J lost 4 bases, V lost 4 bases, and 3 bases had no gene match. The length of the CDR3 is 14 residues. CDR3 sequence (DNA): TGCGCCAGCAGCGTGGACAGGGGGCCCACTGAAGCTTTCTTT. It encodes CASSVDRGPTEAFF.

The chain links TRBV9 to TRBJ1-2; D is perhaps TRBD1 (5 bases). This CDR3 has 13 residues. Germline-derived CDR1 and CDR2 are SGDLS and YYNGEE. V was pared by 4 bases and J by 5 bases, with 12 bases between. In nucleotides, the CDR3 is TGTGCCAGCAGCCCCGGAGAGGGGTATGGCTACACCTTC. Translated: CASSPGEGYGYTF.

The gene calls are TRBV5-1 and TRBJ2-5, with a possible D match to TRBD2 (6 bases). Looked up from germline, CDR1 is SGHRS and CDR2 is YFSETQ. V lost 3 bases to trimming and J lost 2 bases, with 14 bases between them. The CDR3 has 15 residues. CDR3 in amino acids: CASSWLPSEQETQYF. The CDR3 nucleotides read TGCGCCAGCAGCTGGCTACCTAGCGAGCAAGAGACCCAGTACTTC.

The CDR3 region is CASSKRPGGAETQYF. The CDR3 coding sequence is TGTGCCAGCAGCAAACGCCCAGGGGGCGCGGAGACCCAGTACTTC. The gene calls are TRBV21-1 and TRBJ2-5; the table's D call of TRBD1 was not tested on the DNA. TRBV21-1 is a pseudogene locus. This CDR3 spans 15 amino acids.

The chain is built from TRBV2 and TRBJ1-5, with TRBD1 identical over 10 bases. J lost 5 bases, V lost 5 bases, and 6 bases had no gene match. This CDR3 contains 15 residues. CDR1 is SNHLY and CDR2 is FYNNEI in the germline V gene. In DNA, the CDR3 is TGTGCCAGCAGTCAGACAGGGGGCGCGGATCAGCCCCAGCATTTT. Encoded protein: CASSQTGGADQPQHF.

The CDR3 sequence: CASNTDRPPDTEAFF. As DNA, the CDR3 is TGTGCCAGCAATACAGACAGACCCCCCGACACTGAAGCTTTCTTT. V gene TRBV2 combines with J gene TRBJ1-1; D possibly corresponds to TRBD1 (5 bases). The V gene's germline CDR1 is SNHLY and CDR2 FYNNEI. V was pared by 7 bases and J by 3 bases, with 18 bases between. The CDR3 consists of 15 residues.

The chain recombines TRBV28 with TRBJ1-2; TRBD1 might be the D (5 bases). V was cut by 3 bases and J by 4 bases, with 9 bases left in between. Germline V gives CDR1 MDHEN, CDR2 SYDVKM. The length of the CDR3 is 13 residues. CDR3 nucleotide sequence: TGTGCCAGCAGTTTGACAGTGCTCTATGGCTACACCTTC. It codes for CASSLTVLYGYTF.

This chain uses TRBV10-3 with TRBJ2-5, with 15 bases fitting TRBD2. CDR3 length equals 16 residues. CDR1 is ENHRY, CDR2 SYGVKD, per germline. V lost 8 bases to trimming and J lost 4 bases; unmatched junction nucleotides: 8. In DNA, the CDR3 is TGTGCCATCGCCGGGACTAGCGGGGGGCAACGAGAGACCCAGTACTTC. This codes for CAIAGTSGGQRETQYF.